The 27 T cell receptor beta chains below all came from one sample that was sequenced in a study of T cells in localized non-small cell lung cancer. Sequencing was performed with immunoSEQ multiplex PCR; in TCRdb, only in-frame clones are kept and a portion is missing. The repertoire has tens of thousands of clones, 88% of them found once; the top ten carry 20% to 25%. The source material was peripheral blood, sampled before any cancer treatment. Every receptor here comes from a woman aged 35 to 70 with stage I squamous cell lung carcinoma.

The V call is TRBV18, the J call TRBJ1-5, with D hard to call. Deletions cut 1 base from V and 3 bases from J, with 4 bases between. The CDR3 is 13 residues long. Germline values: CDR1 KGHSH, CDR2 LQKENI. The CDR3 here is CASSPQSNQPQHF. The DNA of the CDR3 is TGTGCCAGCTCACCACAGTCCAATCAGCCCCAGCATTTT.

The CDR3 is CASSLWGRKDTEAFF. DNA for the CDR3: TGTGCCAGCAGCTTATGGGGCAGGAAGGACACTGAAGCTTTCTTT. The chain employs TRBV7-9 and TRBJ1-1; maybe TRBD1 (5 bases). Germline V gene sequence: CDR1 SEHNR, CDR2 FQNEAQ (reference sequence). The CDR3 has 15 amino acids. The V end lost 2 bases, the J end lost 3 bases, and 13 bases lay between the germline ends.

The chain links TRBV27 to TRBJ1-1, with D possibly TRBD1 on 5 matching bases. The CDR3 consists of 14 residues. The V end lost 3 bases, the J end lost 8 bases, and 16 bases lay between the germline ends. CDR1 is MNHEY, CDR2 SMNVEV, per germline (reference sequence). CDR3 region: CASSLGRGSFEAFF. CDR3 bases: TGTGCCAGCAGTTTGGGCCGGGGGAGTTTCGAAGCTTTCTTT.

Only one count was recorded for this clone. This sequence joins TRBV2 and TRBJ2-7, with D perhaps being TRBD1 or TRBD2 (5 bases each). CDR1 SNHLY and CDR2 FYNNEI come from the germline V gene. The CDR3 has 13 amino acids. Trimming pared 4 bases from V and 2 bases from J, leaving 9 bases between. In DNA form, the CDR3 reads TGTGCCAGCAGTGGGCAGGGACCCTACGAGCAGTACTTC. It yields the protein CASSGQGPYEQYF.

The chain recombines TRBV6-4 with TRBJ2-1; 8 nucleotides align to TRBD2. The CDR3 is 15 amino acids. CDR1 MRHNA and CDR2 SNTAGT come from the germline V gene. The V and J ends lost 2 bases and 4 bases, in that order; junction bases with no gene match: 4. This CDR3 reads CASSDDGGGYNEQFF. The CDR3 nucleotides read TGTGCCAGCAGTGACGACGGGGGGGGATACAATGAGCAGTTCTTC.

This clone was observed once. J is TRBJ2-5 and V is TRBV5-1; 7 positions agree with TRBD1. Judging by the DNA end, TRBJ2-7 fits better; the J call may be wrong. This CDR3 spans 12 amino acids. Germline loops: CDR1 SGHRS, CDR2 YFSETQ. CDR3 amino acids: CASSPRGYEQYF. The CDR3 DNA reads as TGCGCCAGCAGCCCCAGGGGGTACGAGCAGTACTTC.

CDR3 protein: CASSLTTNSYEQYF. The CDR3 nucleotides read TGCGCCAGCAGCTTGACGACTAACTCCTACGAGCAGTACTTC. V gene TRBV5-1 combines with J gene TRBJ2-7, with D perhaps matching TRBD2 (5 bases). Trimming cost V 1 base and J 0 bases, with 8 bases left between them. Looked up from germline, CDR1 is SGHRS and CDR2 is YFSETQ. The CDR3 runs 14 residues.

This clone was found once. V usage is TRBV2 and J usage is TRBJ2-2, with a weak D call TRBD2 (6 bases). V was clipped by 5 bases and J by 4 bases, with 14 bases between them. The CDR3 runs to 15 residues. Germline loops: CDR1 SNHLY, CDR2 FYNNEI. CDR3: CASSSRAGGTGELFF. In DNA, the CDR3 is TGTGCCAGCAGTTCCCGGGCCGGGGGCACCGGGGAGCTGTTTTTT.

The V call is TRBV19, the J call TRBJ1-2, with TRBD1 as a possible D gene (6 bases). The CDR3 contains 15 residues. With 7 bases removed from V and 8 bases from J, the gap between germline ends came to 23 bases. The germline CDR1 and CDR2 sequences are LNHDA and SQIVND (reference sequence). The CDR3 DNA reads as TGTGCCAGTACATCTTCAACAATCGGGGGGCGAGGCTACACCTTC. As protein: CASTSSTIGGRGYTF.

The table lists this clone with a count of one. The V gene is TRBV6-6, the J gene TRBJ1-3; tentative D call: TRBD1 (5 bases). The CDR3 contains 16 residues. Germline V lookup: CDR1 MNHNY, CDR2 SVGAGI (reference sequence). V lost 4 bases to trimming and J lost 4 bases, with 17 bases between them. This CDR3 reads CASSSPGTKGGNTIYF. The DNA of the CDR3 is TGTGCCAGCAGTTCCCCCGGGACCAAGGGGGGAAACACCATATATTTT.

This chain connects TRBV4-1 to TRBJ2-1; no definite D call. The ends were cut back, 4 bases at V and 9 bases at J, with 19 bases in the middle. Germline V gives CDR1 MGHRA, CDR2 YSYEKL. The CDR3 totals 15 residues. In DNA form, the CDR3 reads TGCGCCAGCAGCCTTGGTACGGTCGAAATCCCTGAGCAGTTCTTC. Its translation: CASSLGTVEIPEQFF.

This chain connects TRBV7-6 to TRBJ2-5; weak D call: TRBD1 (5 bases). V dropped 1 base and J dropped 1 base, with 7 bases sitting between them. From germline, CDR1 is SGHVS and CDR2 FNYEAQ. CDR3 size: 14 residues. Written as DNA, the CDR3 is TGTGCCAGCAGCTTAGGACAGCTCCAAGAGACCCAGTACTTC. Translating it yields CASSLGQLQETQYF.

The rearrangement joins TRBV19 to TRBJ1-1; D uncertain. CDR1 and CDR2 (germline): LNHDA, SQIVND (reference sequence). The V end lost 4 bases, the J end lost 6 bases, and 18 bases lay between the germline ends. The length of the CDR3 is 15 residues. The CDR3 sequence is CASSSGSLSFSEAFF. In nucleotides, the CDR3 is TGTGCCAGTAGTAGCGGGAGCTTGAGTTTTTCTGAAGCTTTCTTT.

V and J are TRBV2 and TRBJ2-5; D is uncertain. The V and J ends lost 6 bases and 5 bases respectively, with 10 bases between them. The CDR3 has 12 amino acids. Germline CDR1 is SNHLY and CDR2 is FYNNEI. In nucleotides, the CDR3 is TGTGCCAGCAGCCCCCTGGCGGAGACCCAGTACTTC. This codes for CASSPLAETQYF.

The chain employs TRBV30 and TRBJ2-2; the D gene is possibly TRBD1 (6 bases). The CDR3 consists of 14 residues. CDR1 is GTSNPN, CDR2 SVGIG, per germline (reference sequence). Trimming took 4 bases from V and 1 from J, leaving 10 bases between them. The chain's CDR3 is CAWNPGQNTGELFF. In nucleotides, the CDR3 is TGTGCCTGGAACCCGGGACAGAACACCGGGGAGCTGTTTTTT.

A note on this clone: Other DNA sequences in this sample translate to the same CDR3. The rearrangement uses TRBV5-1 and TRBJ2-7; 8 bases match TRBD1. The CDR3 covers 14 residues. The junction had 8 bases not matched to a gene; V was cut back by 4 bases and J by 5 bases. The germline gives CDR1 SGHRS, CDR2 YFSETQ. The CDR3 loop reads CASSPGQGRHEQYF. For the CDR3, the DNA is TGCGCCAGCAGCCCTGGACAGGGTAGGCACGAGCAGTACTTC.

DNA of the CDR3: TGTGCCAGCAGCTTCCGGGAAGGCTCCTACAATGAGCAGTTCTTC. Amino acids: CASSFREGSYNEQFF. The chain combines TRBV5-4 with TRBJ2-1; D is possibly TRBD2 (5 bases). V lost 2 bases and J lost 0, with 9 bases in between. Germline values: CDR1 SGHNT, CDR2 YYREEE (reference sequence). The CDR3 contains 15 residues.

This clone was picked up a small number of times. J is TRBJ2-3 and V is TRBV9; D is perhaps TRBD1 or TRBD2 (5 bases each). This CDR3 region has 15 residues. V shed 0 bases and J shed 2 bases, with 10 bases lying between them. Germline CDR1 is SGDLS and CDR2 is YYNGEE. CDR3 sequence reads: CASSVERGYTDTQYF. The CDR3 DNA reads as TGTGCCAGCAGCGTAGAGAGGGGTTACACAGATACGCAGTATTTT.

The CDR3 sequence: CASSLGRQQETQYF. The CDR3 DNA reads TGCGCCAGCAGCTTGGGTCGGCAGCAAGAGACCCAGTACTTC. V gene TRBV5-1 combines with J gene TRBJ2-5; D is unresolved. From germline, CDR1 is SGHRS and CDR2 YFSETQ. Trimming cost V 0 bases and J 2 bases, with 8 bases left between them. The CDR3 loop spans 14 amino acids.

This clone has a single count. V usage is TRBV4-1 and J usage is TRBJ2-2; D is undetermined. The CDR3 runs to 15 residues. Trimming removed 0 bases at V and 3 bases at J, with 8 bases between. CDR1 and CDR2 from the germline V gene are MGHRA and YSYEKL. The CDR3 region is CASSQDVSYTGELFF. The CDR3 nucleotides are TGCGCCAGCAGCCAAGATGTATCATACACCGGGGAGCTGTTTTTT.

This chain connects TRBV6-6 to TRBJ1-1; D call uncertain. The V end lost 10 bases, the J end lost 8 bases, and 20 bases lay between the germline ends. Germline CDR1 and CDR2: MNHNY and SVGAGI (reference sequence). The length of the CDR3 is 13 residues. As DNA, the CDR3 is TGTGCCACAGTCTTCCCTCTCGCTTCGGAAGCTTTCTTT. This encodes CATVFPLASEAFF.

This chain uses TRBV5-1 with TRBJ1-2; 7 bases are shared with TRBD1. The CDR3 runs 14 residues. The trim removed 4 bases at V and 3 bases at J, leaving 6 bases unmatched. Germline assignment: CDR1 SGHRS and CDR2 YFSETQ. In DNA, the CDR3 is TGCGCCAGCAGCCCCCAGGGGGGCGACTATGGCTACACCTTC. Protein: CASSPQGGDYGYTF.

This clone has a single count. The J gene is TRBJ1-1, the V gene TRBV7-3; D unclear. The germline CDR1 and CDR2 sequences are SGHTA and FQGTGA. CDR3 length: 15 residues. Trimming removed 7 bases at V and 5 bases at J, with 20 bases between. CDR3 in DNA: TGTGCCAGCAAACTTACGTCGGAGGTGACGACTGAAGCTTTCTTT. Protein product: CASKLTSEVTTEAFF.

The V call is TRBV2, the J call TRBJ1-4; D is undetermined. The V gene's germline CDR1 is SNHLY and CDR2 FYNNEI. The CDR3 spans 13 residues. The V end lost 5 bases, the J end lost 7 bases, and 11 bases lay between the germline ends. The CDR3 protein is CASSQIPPEKLFF. As DNA, the CDR3 is TGTGCCAGCAGTCAAATCCCCCCTGAAAAACTGTTTTTT.

The V gene is TRBV4-1, the J gene TRBJ2-5, with D maybe TRBD2 (5 bases). The CDR3 spans 16 residues. The germline V and J ends were trimmed by 0 bases and 7 bases, with 18 bases remaining between them. Per germline, CDR1 MGHRA and CDR2 YSYEKL. The CDR3 coding sequence is TGCGCCAGCAGCCAAGATGCAGCGGCCACCTATGGGACCCAGTACTTC. This encodes CASSQDAAATYGTQYF.

The chain links TRBV5-1 to TRBJ2-5; a weak D match, TRBD2 (6 bases). The CDR3 contains 14 residues. Germline CDR1 SGHRS, CDR2 YFSETQ. V dropped 2 bases and J dropped 5 bases, with 13 bases sitting between them. The CDR3, as DNA: TGCGCCAGCAGCTTAGCGGGTTTAGGGGAGACCCAGTACTTC. Translation gives CASSLAGLGETQYF.

A few counts support this clone. This CDR3 reads CASSIRNTGELFF. For the CDR3, the DNA is TGTGCCAGCAGTATCAGGAACACCGGGGAGCTGTTTTTT. This rearrangement joins TRBV2 to TRBJ2-2; D call uncertain. The CDR3 has 13 residues. Germline V gene sequence: CDR1 SNHLY, CDR2 FYNNEI. Trimming removed 5 bases from V and 1 base from J, with 5 bases in between.